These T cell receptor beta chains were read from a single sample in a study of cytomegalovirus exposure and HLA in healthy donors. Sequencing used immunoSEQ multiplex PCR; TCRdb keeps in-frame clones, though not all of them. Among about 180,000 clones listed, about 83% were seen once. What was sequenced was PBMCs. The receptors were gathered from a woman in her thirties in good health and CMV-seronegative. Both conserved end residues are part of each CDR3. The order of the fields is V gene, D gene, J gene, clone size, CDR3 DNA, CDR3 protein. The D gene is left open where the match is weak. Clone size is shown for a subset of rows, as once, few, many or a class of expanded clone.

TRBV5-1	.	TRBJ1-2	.	TGCGCCAGCAGGTTGGGACGGGATAACTATGGCTACACCTTC	CASRLGRDNYGYTF
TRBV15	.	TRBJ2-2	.	TGTGCCACCAGTTCCGGGAGCGCCGGGGAGCTGTTTTTT	CATSSGSAGELFF
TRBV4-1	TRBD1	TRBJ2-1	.	TGCGCCAGCAGCCCTGACAGGGAGAAGCAGTTCTTC	CASSPDREKQFF
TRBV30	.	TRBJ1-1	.	TGTGCCTGGAGTGTACCGGGACTGCTGAACACTGAAGCTTTCTTT	CAWSVPGLLNTEAFF
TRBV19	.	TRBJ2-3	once	TGTGCCAGTAGTCCCCAGCGGGTAAATACGCAGTATTTT	CASSPQRVNTQYF
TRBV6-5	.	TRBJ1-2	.	TGTGCCAGCAGTTACTCGATAGCAGGGCGTAACTATGGCTACACCTTC	CASSYSIAGRNYGYTF
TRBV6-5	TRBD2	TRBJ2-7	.	TGTGCCAGCAGTTACTCCCCTAGCGGGGAGTACGAGCAGTACTTC	CASSYSPSGEYEQYF
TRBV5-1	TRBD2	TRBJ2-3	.	TGCGCCAGCAGCTTGGCCCCTGCGGGGGGCGCATATACGCAGTATTTT	CASSLAPAGGAYTQYF
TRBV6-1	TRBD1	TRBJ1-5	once	TGTGCCAGCAGTGAGGCAGGGGGCCTTTTTCAGCCCCAGCATTTT	CASSEAGGLFQPQHF
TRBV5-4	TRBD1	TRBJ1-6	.	TGTGCCAGCAGCTACCGGACAGGGGATAATTCACCCCTCCACTTT	CASSYRTGDNSPLHF
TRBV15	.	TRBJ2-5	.	TGTGCCACCAGCAGTAAGCGGGTCCAAGAGACCCAGTACTTC	CATSSKRVQETQYF
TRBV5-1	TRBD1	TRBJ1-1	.	TGCGCCAGCAGACCGACAGGGAGGAACACTGAAGCTTTCTTT	CASRPTGRNTEAFF
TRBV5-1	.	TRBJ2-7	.	TGCGCCAGCAGCTTGGACAGCCCACCCTACGAGCAGTACTTC	CASSLDSPPYEQYF
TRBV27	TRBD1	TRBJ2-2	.	TGTGCCAGCAGCAACCTAGGGACAGAGAACACCGGGGAGCTGTTTTTT	CASSNLGTENTGELFF
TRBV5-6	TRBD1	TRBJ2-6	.	TGTGCCAGCAGCTTGGTATTCCTCCAGGGGGCTGGGGCCAACGTCCTGACTTTC	CASSLVFLQGAGANVLTF
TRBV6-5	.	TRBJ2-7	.	TGTGCCAGCAGATCGGACACGTCCACCTACGAGCAGTACTTC	CASRSDTSTYEQYF
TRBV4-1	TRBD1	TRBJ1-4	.	TGCGCCAGCAGCCAGGGACAGGTGGTACGTGAAAAACTGTTTTTT	CASSQGQVVREKLFF
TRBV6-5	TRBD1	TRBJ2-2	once	TGTGCCAGCAGTTATCAGGGGGCAAAGACCGGGGAGCTGTTTTTT	CASSYQGAKTGELFF
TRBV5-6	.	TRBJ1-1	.	TGTGCCAGCAGCTGGGTAACAGCATTGAACACTGAAGCTTTCTTT	CASSWVTALNTEAFF
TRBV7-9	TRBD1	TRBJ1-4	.	TGTGCCAGCAGCTCTGGGACAGGGGGCATTGAAAAACTGTTTTTT	CASSSGTGGIEKLFF
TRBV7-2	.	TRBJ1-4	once	TGTGCCAGCAGCTTAGATCGAACTAATGAAAAACTGTTTTTT	CASSLDRTNEKLFF
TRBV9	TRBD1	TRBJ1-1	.	TGTGCCAGCAGCGTGTTCGGGACAGGGTTAACTGAAGCTTTCTTT	CASSVFGTGLTEAFF
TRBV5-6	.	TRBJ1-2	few	TGTGCCAGCAGCTTGTCTTCTGTCTCCTATGGCTACACCTTC	CASSLSSVSYGYTF
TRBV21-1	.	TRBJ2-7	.	TGTGCCAGCAGCAAACCCCACCGACAGGGGCTATACGAGCAGTACTTC	CASSKPHRQGLYEQYF
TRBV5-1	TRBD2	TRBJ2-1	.	TGCGCCAGCAGCTTTAATAGCGGGGGGGTGAGCTCCTACAATGAGCAGTTCTTC	CASSFNSGGVSSYNEQFF
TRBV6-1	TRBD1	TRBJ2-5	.	TGTGCCAGCAGTGAAGGGTTAGGAAGTACAGGGGCCCACCAAGAGACCCAGTACTTC	CASSEGLGSTGAHQETQYF
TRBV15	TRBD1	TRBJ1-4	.	TGTGCCACCAGCAGAGGTCGGACAGGGGGTGAGGAAAAACTGTTTTTT	CATSRGRTGGEEKLFF
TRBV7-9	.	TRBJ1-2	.	TGTGCCAGCAGCTTACAAACCTCCGGGCTAGCAATCTACACCTTC	CASSLQTSGLAIYTF
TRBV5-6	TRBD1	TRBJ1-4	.	TGTGCCAGCAGCTTGGTCGGGGGACAGGGGAGAGGAGAAAAACTGTTTTTT	CASSLVGGQGRGEKLFF
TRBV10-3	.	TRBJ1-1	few	TGTGACGCCACGGGGTCCATGAACACTGAAGCTTTCTTT	CDATGSMNTEAFF
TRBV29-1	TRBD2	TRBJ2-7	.	TGCAGCGTTGAAGCCCCCCGGGGGGGGGCCTACGAGCAGTACTTC	CSVEAPRGGAYEQYF
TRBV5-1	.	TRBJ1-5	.	TGCGCCAGCAGCTTGGTACCGGGAGGCAATCAGCCCCAGCATTTT	CASSLVPGGNQPQHF
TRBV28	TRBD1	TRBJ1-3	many	TGTGCCAGCAGCCCAGGGGGCTCTGGAAACACCATATATTTT	CASSPGGSGNTIYF
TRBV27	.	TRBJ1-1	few	TGTGCCAGCAGGGCGGACAGGAACACTGAAGCTTTCTTT	CASRADRNTEAFF
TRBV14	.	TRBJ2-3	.	TGTGCCAGCAGCCAAGAAACCTTAGTAGGCACAGGGGATACGCAGTATTTT	CASSQETLVGTGDTQYF
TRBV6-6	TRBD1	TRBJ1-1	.	TGTGCCAGCAGTGACAGGGGCATCGGCACTGAAGCTTTCTTT	CASSDRGIGTEAFF
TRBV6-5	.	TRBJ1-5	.	TGTGCCAGCGGGCTAATTGGGGGGAATCAGCCCCAGCATTTT	CASGLIGGNQPQHF
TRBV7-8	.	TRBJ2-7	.	TGTGCCAGCAGCGGGTTGGTGCGGTCCTACGAGCAGTACTTC	CASSGLVRSYEQYF
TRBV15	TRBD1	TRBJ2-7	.	TGTGCCACCAGCAGGGACAGGGACCTCTACGAGCAGTACTTC	CATSRDRDLYEQYF
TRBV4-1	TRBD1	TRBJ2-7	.	TGCGCCAGCAGCCAAGTCCCCGGGACAGTTCGCTTC	CASSQVPGTVRF
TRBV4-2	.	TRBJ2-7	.	TGTGCCAGCAGCCAACGGTCGGTGACTTCATACGAGCAGTACTTC	CASSQRSVTSYEQYF
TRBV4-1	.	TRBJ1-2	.	TGCGCCAGCAGCCAAGAACGTGGGGGCAGGAATGGCTACACCTTC	CASSQERGGRNGYTF
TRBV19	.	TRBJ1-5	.	TGTGCCAGTAATTTCAATCTTGGCGGGCAGCCCCAGCATTTT	CASNFNLGGQPQHF
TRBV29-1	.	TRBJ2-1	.	TGCAGCGTTGAAGATGAATTTTTAGCGGTCAACAATGAGCAGTTCTTC	CSVEDEFLAVNNEQFF
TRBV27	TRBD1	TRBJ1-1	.	TGTGCCAGCAGTGTACTTCCTCCAGGGGGCGAAGCTTTCTTT	CASSVLPPGGEAFF
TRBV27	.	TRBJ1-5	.	TGTGCCAGCAGCCCGGGACTTCCCCGCCAGCCCCAGCATTTT	CASSPGLPRQPQHF